These 19 T cell receptor beta chains were sequenced from one sample in a study of blood T cells in healthy people across ages. Using a J-beta primer mix together with a sample-barcoded 5' primer, a second PCR was run for about 6 to 11 cycles. TCRdb fed the 5' RACE reads into MiXCR, producing one record per CDR3 protein. The sample consists of fewer than 1.5 million distinct CDR3 sequences, 35% to 45% of them appearing once. The sequencing input was blood. The receptor source for this set is a young woman in good health.

The V gene is TRBV6-5, the J gene TRBJ1-6; D unclear. This CDR3 region has 15 residues. Trimming left V 5 bases short and J 0 bases short, with 8 bases between. Germline V gene data show CDR1 as MNHEY and CDR2 as SVGAGI. The CDR3 bases are TGTGCCAGCAGTCCAGTTTTCTCCTATAATTCACCCCTCCACTTT. It translates to CASSPVFSYNSPLHF.

The chain has TRBV19 and TRBJ1-1; D is possibly TRBD1 (6 bases). V was shortened by 3 bases and J by 6 bases, with 8 bases between the two germline ends. This CDR3 is 12 amino acids long. Per germline, CDR1 LNHDA and CDR2 SQIVND (reference sequence). In DNA, the CDR3 is TGTGCCAGTAGTATCAGGGGTGCTGAAGCTTTCTTT. Its translation: CASSIRGAEAFF.

The chain links TRBV7-9 to TRBJ1-5; 10 nucleotides agree with TRBD1. Germline V CDR1 and CDR2: SEHNR, FQNEAQ (reference sequence). The CDR3 has 16 residues. The V segment lost 4 bases and the J segment 5 bases; nucleotides outside the gene matches: 8. Here the CDR3 reads CASSSWDRGTYQPQHF. Written as DNA, the CDR3 is TGTGCCAGCAGCTCGTGGGACAGGGGCACCTATCAGCCCCAGCATTTT. The entire variable domain, with the rest obtained from reference TRBV7-9 and TRBJ1-5, is as follows: DTGVSQNPRHKITKRGQNVTFRCDPISEHNRLYWYRQTLGQGPEFLTYFQNEAQLEKSRLLSDRFSAERPKGSFSTLEIQRTEQGDSAMYLCASSSWDRGTYQPQHFGDGTRLSIL.

Ten or more counts support this clonotype. The chain employs TRBV4-1 and TRBJ1-1; the D gene is possibly TRBD1 (5 bases). This CDR3 spans 14 amino acids. Germline values: CDR1 MGHRA, CDR2 YSYEKL. V shed 1 base and J shed 1 base, with 7 bases lying between them. The CDR3 reads CASSQGRANTEAFF. The CDR3 coding sequence is TGCGCCAGCAGCCAAGGCAGGGCGAACACTGAAGCTTTCTTT.

In this sample, this clonotype turned up a few times. The J gene is TRBJ2-5, the V gene TRBV5-5; no clear D gene. Deletions cut 6 bases from V and 13 bases from J, with 22 bases between. The CDR3 consists of 13 residues. CDR1 and CDR2 (germline): SGHKS, YYEKEE (reference sequence). The CDR3 protein is CASTVASAHELYF. The CDR3 DNA is TGTGCCAGCACCGTAGCTTCAGCCCACGAGCTGTACTTC.

The chain recombines TRBV5-1 with TRBJ2-1; D uncertain. The germline gives CDR1 SGHRS, CDR2 YFSETQ. Trimming shortened V by 4 bases and J by 3 bases, and 23 bases separated the two germline ends. The CDR3 runs 18 residues. CDR3 DNA sequence: TGCGCCAGCAGCGCAGTGGTCAGGATCTCCCGGCGCTACAATGAGCAGTTCTTC. Translation gives CASSAVVRISRRYNEQFF. Filled out from reference TRBV5-1 and TRBJ2-1, the complete variable domain reads KAGVTQTPRYLIKTRGQQVTLSCSPISGHRSVSWYQQTPGQGLQFLFEYFSETQRNKGNFPGRFSGRQFSNSRSEMNVSTLELGDSALYLCASSAVVRISRRYNEQFFGPGTRLTVL.

V and J are TRBV5-1 and TRBJ2-5, with TRBD2 matching 15 bases. The J call may be incorrect, as the DNA end agrees better with TRBJ2-7. Germline V lookup: CDR1 SGHRS, CDR2 YFSETQ. The CDR3 contains 23 residues. Here the CDR3 reads CASSSPGLAGGQFSPNLVYEQYF. The CDR3 bases are TGCGCCAGCAGCTCCCCGGGACTAGCGGGAGGCCAGTTTTCCCCTAACCTCGTCTACGAGCAGTACTTC.

V is TRBV27 and J is TRBJ2-2, with TRBD2 matching over 9 bases. J was trimmed by 5 bases and V by 0 bases; bases with no gene match: 4. This CDR3 comprises 16 residues. In germline, CDR1 is MNHEY, CDR2 SMNVEV (reference sequence). The CDR3 spells CASSLSAGGSTGELFF. In DNA, the CDR3 is TGTGCCAGCAGTTTATCAGCGGGGGGATCGACCGGGGAGCTGTTTTTT.

Only a few counts were recorded for this clonotype. The J gene is TRBJ1-1, the V gene TRBV2; 11 nucleotides match TRBD1. Germline-derived CDR1 and CDR2 are SNHLY and FYNNEI. The trim removed 7 bases at V and 6 bases at J, leaving 13 bases unmatched. CDR3 length: 16 amino acids. As DNA, the CDR3 is TGTGCCAGCACCGGACAGGGGGCTGTGAAAGGGCCTGAAGCTTTCTTT. This encodes CASTGQGAVKGPEAFF. The full variable domain, with the rest looked up from reference TRBV2 and TRBJ1-1, is EPEVTQTPSHQVTQMGQEVILRCVPISNHLYFYWYRQILGQKVEFLVSFYNNEISEKSEIFDDQFSVERPDGSNFTLKIRSTKLEDSAMYFCASTGQGAVKGPEAFFGQGTRLTVV.

The gene calls are TRBV7-9 and TRBJ2-3; either TRBD1 or TRBD2 may fit D (5 bases each). CDR1 SEHNR and CDR2 FQNEAQ come from the germline V gene (reference sequence). V shed 2 bases and J shed 5 bases, with 11 bases lying between them. The CDR3 has 14 residues. This CDR3 reads CASSLRDHIDTQYF. DNA for the CDR3: TGTGCCAGCAGCTTACGGGACCATATAGATACGCAGTATTTT.

The rearrangement joins TRBV9 to TRBJ1-2; the D is unclear. V lost 4 bases and J 4 bases, leaving 14 bases between the germline ends. The germline gives CDR1 SGDLS, CDR2 YYNGEE. This CDR3 has 14 residues. The CDR3 nucleotides read TGTGCCAGCAGCTCCAGCCGGGTCGGCTATGGCTACACCTTC. Translating it yields CASSSSRVGYGYTF.

A few counts support this clonotype. The chain joins TRBV7-2 to TRBJ1-2; no definite D call. Germline CDR1 reads SGHTA; CDR2 reads FQGNSA. V was trimmed by 5 bases and J by 4 bases, leaving 14 bases between them. This CDR3 comprises 14 residues. The CDR3 nucleotides are TGTGCCAGCAGCCCCGACGGAAAGAGCTATGGCTACACCTTC. Amino acids: CASSPDGKSYGYTF. The full variable domain, with the rest looked up from reference TRBV7-2 and TRBJ1-2, is GAGVSQSPSNKVTEKGKDVELRCDPISGHTALYWYRQSLGQGLEFLIYFQGNSAPDKSGLPSDRFSAERTGGSVSTLTIQRTQQEDSAVYLCASSPDGKSYGYTFGSGTRLTVV.

This clonotype has more than one count but fewer than ten. The chain employs TRBV5-1 and TRBJ2-1; D uncertain. The CDR3 runs to 14 residues. CDR1 is SGHRS, CDR2 YFSETQ, per germline. Trimming pared 3 bases from V and 1 base from J, leaving 8 bases between. CDR3 bases: TGCGCCAGCAGCTGGGTCCTGTCCTACAATGAGCAGTTCTTC. Residues: CASSWVLSYNEQFF.

This chain uses TRBV6-5 with TRBJ2-1; a weak D match, TRBD1 (5 bases). V shed 6 bases and J shed 8 bases, with 20 bases lying between them. The CDR3 is made up of 15 amino acids. Germline V gene lookup returns CDR1 MNHEY and CDR2 SVGAGI. This CDR3 is CASRAGRVSFDEQFF. CDR3 nucleotide sequence: TGTGCCAGCAGGGCCGGCAGGGTCTCCTTCGATGAGCAGTTCTTC.

This chain connects TRBV12-5 to TRBJ2-5; 12 bases map to TRBD2. The last part of the DNA fits TRBJ2-7 better; the J call may be wrong. The CDR3 spans 16 residues. Germline V gives CDR1 LGHNT, CDR2 FRNRAP. CDR3 nucleotide sequence: TGTGCTAGTGGTTGGGTGACTAGCGGGAGAAGGTACGAGCAGTACTTC. It encodes CASGWVTSGRRYEQYF.

This clonotype has more than one count but fewer than ten. The genes are TRBV3-1 and TRBJ2-7, with 9 positions matching TRBD2. CDR1 is LGHDT and CDR2 is YNNKEL in the germline V gene (reference sequence). Trimming cost V 4 bases and J 7 bases; bases outside gene matches: 2. This CDR3 region has 12 residues. The chain's CDR3 is CASSPGLAEQYF. CDR3 nucleotide sequence: TGTGCCAGCAGCCCCGGACTAGCGGAGCAGTACTTC.

This clonotype has more than one count but fewer than ten. The rearrangement joins TRBV3-1 to TRBJ1-2; 9 bases align to TRBD1. Germline trimming cut 5 bases from V and 4 bases from J; bases unmatched to any gene: 11. The CDR3 loop spans 16 amino acids. Germline V CDR1 and CDR2: LGHDT, YNNKEL (reference sequence). The CDR3: CASSDRRTGVGYGYTF. Written as DNA, the CDR3 is TGTGCCAGCAGCGACCGTCGGACAGGGGTTGGCTATGGCTACACCTTC.

The chain is built from TRBV20-1 and TRBJ1-3, with D hard to call. This CDR3 region has 14 residues. V lost 3 bases to trimming and J lost 3 bases, with 12 bases between them. CDR1 is DFQATT and CDR2 is SNEGSKA in the germline V gene (reference sequence). The CDR3 DNA is TGCAGTGCTAGGCGAGACACTCATGGAAACACCATATATTTT. Its translation is CSARRDTHGNTIYF.

This clonotype was recorded a few times. The chain recombines TRBV4-1 with TRBJ1-2; D is possibly TRBD1 (6 bases). Germline V CDR1 and CDR2: MGHRA, YSYEKL. Trimming left V 3 bases short and J 4 bases short, with 15 bases between. The CDR3 length is 15 residues. CDR3 region: CASSHGAGGPYGYTF. CDR3 DNA sequence: TGCGCCAGCAGCCACGGGGCGGGGGGGCCCTATGGCTACACCTTC.